What follows are 9 T cell receptor beta chains derived from one specimen sequenced in a study of blood T cell repertoires in COVID-19. Clones were read by immunoSEQ multiplex PCR, and TCRdb kept only the in-frame ones, dropping some. The sample has some 150,000 clones, about 90% seen once. Sequenced: PBMCs or T cells enriched from blood (not recorded which). The receptors here all came from a human donor with acute COVID-19. The donor label of this sample is uncertain.

The sample holds one count of this clone. J is TRBJ2-3 and V is TRBV9; 9 bases map to TRBD2. Germline V CDR1 and CDR2: SGDLS, YYNGEE. J gave up 7 bases and V 0 bases, and 9 bases lay outside the gene matches. The CDR3 has 16 amino acids. CDR3 sequence: CASSVALAGTPNTQYF. The CDR3 DNA follows: TGTGCCAGCAGCGTAGCCCTAGCGGGGACCCCAAATACGCAGTATTTT.

The chain recombines TRBV18 with TRBJ2-5; D is unresolved. This CDR3 has 13 amino acids. Germline CDR1 is KGHSH and CDR2 is LQKENI. Trimming shortened V by 2 bases and J by 1 base, and 5 bases separated the two germline ends. CDR3 in amino acids: CASSPRSQETQYF. For the CDR3, the DNA is TGTGCCAGCTCACCAAGGAGCCAAGAGACCCAGTACTTC.

The genes are TRBV7-2 and TRBJ2-1; 10 positions agree with TRBD2. CDR3 length: 15 residues. Trimming cost V 5 bases and J 6 bases; bases outside gene matches: 7. Germline V gene data show CDR1 as SGHTA and CDR2 as FQGNSA. The CDR3 DNA follows: TGTGCCAGCAGCCTTTTAGCGGGGGGTGGCAATGAGCAGTTCTTC. As protein: CASSLLAGGGNEQFF.

This clone was picked up one time. This rearrangement joins TRBV9 to TRBJ1-3; the match to TRBD1 covers 7 bases. V gave up 6 bases and J gave up 8 bases; unmatched junction bases: 17. CDR1 is SGDLS, CDR2 YYNGEE, per germline. The CDR3 covers 16 residues. CDR3 region: CASTAEGGQSYDTIYF. The CDR3 DNA sequence: TGTGCCAGCACCGCAGAGGGGGGACAGAGTTATGACACCATATATTTT.

This chain links TRBV7-2 with TRBJ1-1; D perhaps matches TRBD1 (5 bases). Trimming left V 5 bases short and J 4 bases short, with 11 bases between. This CDR3 has 13 residues. Germline V gives CDR1 SGHTA, CDR2 FQGNSA. The CDR3 is CASSVDSGTEAFF. In nucleotides, the CDR3 is TGTGCCAGCAGCGTAGACAGCGGCACTGAAGCTTTCTTT.

The chain joins TRBV3-1 (or the pseudogene TRBV3-2) to TRBJ2-5; TRBD1 aligns across 11 bases. Germline V CDR1 and CDR2: LGHDT, YNNKEL (reference sequence). J was trimmed by 5 bases and V by 6 bases; bases with no gene match: 17. This CDR3 is built from 18 residues. For the CDR3, the DNA is TGTGCCAGCAGTCGATCCTATCGCGGGACAGGGGGAATTGAGACCCAGTACTTC. The encoded protein is CASSRSYRGTGGIETQYF.

The rearrangement links TRBV19 to TRBJ2-7, with D perhaps TRBD2 (6 bases). The germline V gene has CDR1 LNHDA and CDR2 SQIVND (reference sequence). The ends were cut back, 3 bases at V and 5 bases at J, with 17 bases in the middle. There are 15 residues in the CDR3. The CDR3 nucleotides are TGTGCCAGTAGTATGGAGGGTTCCCCCGGGAACGAGCAGTACTTC. The encoded protein is CASSMEGSPGNEQYF.

The chain uses TRBV7-9 and TRBJ1-5, with D possibly being TRBD1 (5 bases). CDR3 size: 13 residues. Germline V CDR1 and CDR2: SEHNR, FQNEAQ (reference sequence). Deletions cut 9 bases from V and 5 bases from J, with 14 bases between. CDR3 sequence: CASQTGGDQPQHF. As DNA, the CDR3 is TGTGCCAGTCAAACGGGAGGGGATCAGCCCCAGCATTTT.

This chain connects TRBV6-5 to TRBJ1-2; D perhaps matches TRBD1 (6 bases). The CDR3 sequence is 15 residues long. CDR1 and CDR2 from the germline V gene are MNHEY and SVGAGI. V was pared by 2 bases and J by 2 bases, with 12 bases between. The CDR3 is CASSYAGAINYGYTF. The CDR3 nucleotides read TGTGCCAGCAGTTACGCAGGGGCCATCAACTATGGCTACACCTTC.